This TCR beta chain was sequenced for a study of T-cell reconstitution after alpha-beta-depleted transplantation in children. Remarks on this clonotype: Its antigen is not known.

Unique molecular identifiers were built into the TCRbeta library. TCRdb reanalysed the PCR reads using MiXCR and keeps one entry per CDR3 protein. Among nearly 350,000 distinct CDR3 sequences listed, around 15% were seen once. Overall study findings and caveats: The high TCRbeta diversity at day 60 in some patients came from surviving recipient T cells and thymic progenitors. Reports say that about two months after transplant, the alpha-beta T cells came out of several hundred graft clones that had expanded.

CDR3 length equals 16 residues. Trimming took 4 bases from V and 0 from J; bases not matched to a gene: 8. CDR1 is MNHEY and CDR2 is SVGEGT in the germline V gene. The TCR sequence derives from a male patient under 10 years old who had a stem cell transplant for acute lymphoblastic leukemia, so the T cells may come from the graft donor. The source was PBMCs, mostly from graft donor cells, collected 360 days after TCRalphabeta/CD19-depleted stem cell transplant. The genes are TRBV6-2 or TRBV6-3 and TRBJ1-1; 7 bases are shared with TRBD1. The CDR3, as DNA: TGTGCCAGCAGTTCAACAGGGGCGGTTATGAACACTGAAGCTTTCTTT. It is translated as CASSSTGAVMNTEAFF.